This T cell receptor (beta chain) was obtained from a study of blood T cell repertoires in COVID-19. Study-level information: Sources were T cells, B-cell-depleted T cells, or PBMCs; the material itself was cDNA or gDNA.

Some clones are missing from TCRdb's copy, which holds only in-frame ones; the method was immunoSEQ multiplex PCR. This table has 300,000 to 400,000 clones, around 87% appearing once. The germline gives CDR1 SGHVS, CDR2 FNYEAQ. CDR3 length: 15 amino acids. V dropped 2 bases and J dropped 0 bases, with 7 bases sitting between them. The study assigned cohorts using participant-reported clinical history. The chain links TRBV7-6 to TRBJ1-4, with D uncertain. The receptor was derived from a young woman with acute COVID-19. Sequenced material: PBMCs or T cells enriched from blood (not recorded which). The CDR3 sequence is CASSLNSATNEKLFF. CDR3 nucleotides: TGTGCCAGCAGCTTAAACAGTGCAACTAATGAAAAACTGTTTTTT.